This is a list of T cell receptor beta chains from one sample in a study of early T cells in non-severe SARS-CoV-2 infection. TCRdb used MiXCR to reprocess the 5' RACE reads, holding one entry per CDR3 protein. The table includes tens of thousands of distinct CDR3 sequences, 10% to 15% detected once. The source material was whole blood. These TCRs come from an adult who was a healthcare worker with PCR-confirmed SARS-CoV-2 infection or an uninfected control (not recorded which). CDR3s include the opening cysteine and the closing phenylalanine or tryptophan. The D gene is left open where the match is weak. The size of a clone is reported for some rows only, either as once, few or many, or as a class for expanded clones.

V gene	clone size	D gene	J gene	CDR3 DNA	CDR3 protein
TRBV28	many	-	TRBJ2-4	TGTGCCAGCAGTTGGTCGGACCAGACTATAGCCAAAAACATTCAGTACTTC	CASSWSDQTIAKNIQYF
TRBV7-6	many	-	TRBJ2-1	TGTGCCAGCAGCTCCCTACTAGCACCTTACAATGAGCAGTTCTTC	CASSSLLAPYNEQFF
TRBV18	once	TRBD2	TRBJ2-7	TGTGCCAGCTCACCACCGAAACTAGCGGGAGTGTACGAGCAGTACTTC	CASSPPKLAGVYEQYF
TRBV9	-	-	TRBJ2-5	TGTGCCAGCAGTGCCACAGGGAAACAAGAGACCCAGTACTTC	CASSATGKQETQYF
TRBV6-2/TRBV6-3	-	-	TRBJ1-2	TGTGCCAGCAGTGACGGACGTCAGGATGGCTACACCTTC	CASSDGRQDGYTF
TRBV28	few	TRBD2	TRBJ2-1	TGTGCCAGCAGTTCTACCGGGACTAGCGGGAGATATGAGCAGTTCTTC	CASSSTGTSGRYEQFF
TRBV6-1	many	TRBD2	TRBJ2-1	TGTGCCAGCAGATCTGGACTAGCGGGGGACAATGAGCAGTTCTTC	CASRSGLAGDNEQFF
TRBV6-1	few	TRBD1	TRBJ1-1	TGTGCCAGCAGTGAAGGTCTTTTATGGGACAGCCACACTGAAGCTTTCTTT	CASSEGLLWDSHTEAFF
TRBV12-5	-	-	TRBJ1-2	TGTGCTAGTGGTTTCTCAAACGGCTATGGCTACACCTTC	CASGFSNGYGYTF
TRBV20-1	many	TRBD2	TRBJ2-7	TGCAGTGCAAGGAGTGGCGGGGGGCCTACCTACGAGCAGTACTTC	CSARSGGGPTYEQYF